One sample yielded the 5 T cell receptor beta chains listed below, sequenced in a study of control samples from healthy donors and cancer patients. This table comes from immunoSEQ multiplex PCR, and its TCRdb copy is limited to in-frame clones, with some not included. The sample gives roughly 450,000 clones, over 75% of which show up once; around 6.4% is in the top ten. The sample was PBMCs. Source of these receptors: a man in his forties or fifties with head and neck cancer.

The chain couples TRBV5-1 to TRBJ2-7; D is tentatively TRBD1 or TRBD2 (6 bases each). V was cut by 5 bases and J by 2 bases, with 17 bases left in between. Germline CDR1 reads SGHRS; CDR2 reads YFSETQ. The CDR3 is 15 residues long. The CDR3 here is CASRYQQGGPYEQYF. Here the CDR3 DNA reads TGCGCCAGCAGATACCAACAGGGAGGTCCCTACGAGCAGTACTTC.

The gene calls are TRBV6-6 and TRBJ1-1; D is possibly TRBD1 (5 bases). Germline CDR1 MNHNY, CDR2 SVGAGI (reference sequence). The V gene lost 11 bases and the J gene lost 0 bases, with 13 bases spanning the gap. The CDR3 runs 13 residues. The CDR3 is CAGRTPMNTEAFF. In DNA, the CDR3 is TGTGCCGGTCGGACACCTATGAACACTGAAGCTTTCTTT.

V is TRBV4-2 and J is TRBJ1-1, with D perhaps TRBD1 (6 bases). Trimming left V 1 base short and J 0 bases short, with 9 bases between. CDR3 length: 15 amino acids. The germline gives CDR1 LGHNA, CDR2 YNFKEQ. CDR3 sequence reads: CASSQVKGVNTEAFF. DNA of the CDR3: TGTGCCAGCAGCCAAGTGAAGGGGGTGAACACTGAAGCTTTCTTT.

CDR3 sequence: CASSSTGVGYTF. The CDR3 bases are TGTGCCAGCAGCTCGACAGGGGTCGGCTACACCTTC. The chain employs TRBV9 and TRBJ1-2, with 8 nucleotides matching TRBD1. The CDR3 sequence is 12 residues long. The V segment lost 4 bases and the J segment 8 bases; nucleotides outside the gene matches: 4. Germline V gives CDR1 SGDLS, CDR2 YYNGEE.

This sequence joins TRBV11-3 and TRBJ2-7, with D perhaps matching TRBD1 (6 bases). Germline CDR1 and CDR2: SGHNT and YENEEA. CDR3 length equals 14 residues. V shed 5 bases and J shed 1 base, with 12 bases lying between them. The CDR3 nucleotides are TGTGCCAGCAGCGCAGGGGCCAAGTCCTACGAGCAGTACTTC. Its translation is CASSAGAKSYEQYF.